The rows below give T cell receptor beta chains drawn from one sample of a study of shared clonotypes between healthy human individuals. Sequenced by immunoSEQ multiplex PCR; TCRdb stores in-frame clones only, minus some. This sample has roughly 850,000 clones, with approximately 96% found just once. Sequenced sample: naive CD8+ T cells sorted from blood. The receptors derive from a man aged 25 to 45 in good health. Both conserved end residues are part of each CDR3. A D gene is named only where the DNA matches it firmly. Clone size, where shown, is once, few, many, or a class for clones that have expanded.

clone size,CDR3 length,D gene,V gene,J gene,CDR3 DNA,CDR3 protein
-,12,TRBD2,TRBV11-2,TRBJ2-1,TGTGCCAGCAGGAGCGGGAGTGATGAGCAGTTCTTC,CASRSGSDEQFF
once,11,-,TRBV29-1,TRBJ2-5,TGCAGCGTTGATGGGGCCGAGACCCAGTACTTC,CSVDGAETQYF
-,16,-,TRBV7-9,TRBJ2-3,TGTGCCAGCAGCTTATTCGGAGAACGGGAGCAAGATACGCAGTATTTT,CASSLFGEREQDTQYF
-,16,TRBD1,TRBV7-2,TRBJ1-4,TGTGCCAGCAGCCCCGGACAGGGGACAACTAATGAAAAACTGTTTTTT,CASSPGQGTTNEKLFF
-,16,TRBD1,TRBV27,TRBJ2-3,TGTGCCAGCAGTTTATATCCAGGGGGCGAGACAGATACGCAGTATTTT,CASSLYPGGETDTQYF
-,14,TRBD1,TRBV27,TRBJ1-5,TGTGCCAGCAGTCAGACAGGGAGAATTCAGCCCCAGCATTTT,CASSQTGRIQPQHF
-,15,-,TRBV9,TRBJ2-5,TGTGCCAGCAGCGTGGATGGGACCCGACAAGAGACCCAGTACTTC,CASSVDGTRQETQYF
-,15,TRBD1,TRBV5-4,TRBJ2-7,TGTGCCAGCAGCTTGGGGACAGGGAGCTCCTACGAGCAGTACTTC,CASSLGTGSSYEQYF
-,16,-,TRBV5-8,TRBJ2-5,TGTGCCAGCAGCCCCCGAGCGGGTAGCCCCCAAGAGACCCAGTACTTC,CASSPRAGSPQETQYF
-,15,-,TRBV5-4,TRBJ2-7,TGTGCCAGCAGCTCCTTGACAGGCCATCCTGCCGAGCAGTACTTC,CASSSLTGHPAEQYF
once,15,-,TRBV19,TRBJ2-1,TGTGCCAGTAGTATCGGTGTCGGTCGTAACAATGAGCAGTTCTTC,CASSIGVGRNNEQFF
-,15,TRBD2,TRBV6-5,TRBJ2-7,TGTGCCAGCAGTCAGACTAGCGGGATCTCCTACGAGCAGTACTTC,CASSQTSGISYEQYF
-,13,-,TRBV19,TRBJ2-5,TGTGCCAGTAGTATACCAGAGCAAGAGACCCAGTACTTC,CASSIPEQETQYF
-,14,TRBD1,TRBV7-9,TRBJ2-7,TGTGCCAGCAGCTTAGGGGGACAGAGGTACGAGCAGTACTTC,CASSLGGQRYEQYF
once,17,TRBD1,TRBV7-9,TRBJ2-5,TGTGCCAGCAGCTCGACACCTACGGGACAGGGGGGAGAGACCCAGTACTTC,CASSSTPTGQGGETQYF
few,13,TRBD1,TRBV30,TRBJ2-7,TGTGCCTGGCGCACAGGGGTGCCCTACGAGCAGTACTTC,CAWRTGVPYEQYF
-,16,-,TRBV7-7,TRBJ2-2,TGTGCCAGCAGCCACCACCCGACCTCGAACACCGGGGAGCTGTTTTTT,CASSHHPTSNTGELFF
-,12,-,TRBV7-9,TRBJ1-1,TGTGCCAGCATCGGGGGTGGCACTGAAGCTTTCTTT,CASIGGGTEAFF
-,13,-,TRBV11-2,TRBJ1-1,TGTGCCAGCAGCTTAGAGTTGATACCTGAAGCTTTCTTT,CASSLELIPEAFF
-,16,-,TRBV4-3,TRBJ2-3,TGCGCCAGCAGCCAAGCAGCCGCTCTTAGCACAGATACGCAGTATTTT,CASSQAAALSTDTQYF
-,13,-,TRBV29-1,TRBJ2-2,TGCAGCATCCGACAGGCGAACACCGGGGAGCTGTTTTTT,CSIRQANTGELFF
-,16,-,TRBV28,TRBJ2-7,TGTGCCAGCAGCCCGAGGGCCGTTATCGGCTCCTACGAGCAGTACTTC,CASSPRAVIGSYEQYF
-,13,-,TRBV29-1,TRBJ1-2,TGCAGCCCCCTTTTGGCGGATGATAATGGCTACACCTTC,CSPLLADDNGYTF
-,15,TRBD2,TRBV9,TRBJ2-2,TGTGCCAGCAGTCCTAGCGGAAGTCGCACCGGGGAGCTGTTTTTT,CASSPSGSRTGELFF
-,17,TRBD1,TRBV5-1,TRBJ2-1,TGCGCCAGCAGCTCAGGGGGTGCCGACCCAACCTACAATGAGCAGTTCTTC,CASSSGGADPTYNEQFF
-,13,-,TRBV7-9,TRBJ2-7,TGTGCCAGCAGTTTACTCCCCACCTACGAGCAGTACTTC,CASSLLPTYEQYF
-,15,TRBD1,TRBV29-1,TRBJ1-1,TGCAGCGTCGCCGGGACAGGGGAGCTGAACACTGAAGCTTTCTTT,CSVAGTGELNTEAFF
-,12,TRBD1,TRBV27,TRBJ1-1,TGTGCCAGCGGGAGACAGGGCACTGAAGCTTTCTTT,CASGRQGTEAFF
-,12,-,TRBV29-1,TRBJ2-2,TGCAGCGCTGGACCCGGCACCGGGGAGCTGTTTTTT,CSAGPGTGELFF
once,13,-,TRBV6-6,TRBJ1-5,TGTGCCAGCAGTTACTTGGGGAATCAGCCCCAGCATTTT,CASSYLGNQPQHF
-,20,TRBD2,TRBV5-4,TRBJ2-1,TGTGCCAGCAGCTTGGTTCTAGGACTAGCGGGAGGGCCGGTAGGTCATGAGCAGTTCTTC,CASSLVLGLAGGPVGHEQFF
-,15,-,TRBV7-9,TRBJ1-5,TGTGCCAGCAGCTTAGGTAGAGAAAGCAATCAGCCCCAGCATTTT,CASSLGRESNQPQHF
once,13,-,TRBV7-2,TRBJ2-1,TGTGCCAGCAGGGTCTCTAGTTGGAATGAGCAGTTCTTC,CASRVSSWNEQFF
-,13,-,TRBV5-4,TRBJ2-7,TGTGCCAGCAGTTACGGACCTTCCTACGAGCAGTACTTC,CASSYGPSYEQYF
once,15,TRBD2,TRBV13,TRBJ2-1,TGTGCCAGCAGCTCGCCTAGCGGGAGGGCCCATGAGCAGTTCTTC,CASSSPSGRAHEQFF
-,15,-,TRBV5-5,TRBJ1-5,TGTGCCAGCAGCTTTTCCTTGACGGCCAATCAGCCCCAGCATTTT,CASSFSLTANQPQHF
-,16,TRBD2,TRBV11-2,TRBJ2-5,TGTGCCAGCAGCCCTACTAGCGGATCGTACCAAGAGACCCAGTACTTC,CASSPTSGSYQETQYF
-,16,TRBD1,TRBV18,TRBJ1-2,TGTGCCAGCTCACCAACGAGGGGACAGCTTAACTATGGCTACACCTTC,CASSPTRGQLNYGYTF
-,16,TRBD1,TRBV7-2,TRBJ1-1,TGTGCCAGCAGCTCAAGACAGGGGGCTATGAACACTGAAGCTTTCTTT,CASSSRQGAMNTEAFF
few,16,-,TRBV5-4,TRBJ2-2,TGTGCCAGCAGCTCCGTACTAGACACGAACACCGGGGAGCTGTTTTTT,CASSSVLDTNTGELFF
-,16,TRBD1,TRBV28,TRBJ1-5,TGTGCCAGCAGTTTATCGGACAGGGGAGGGGATCAGCCCCAGCATTTT,CASSLSDRGGDQPQHF
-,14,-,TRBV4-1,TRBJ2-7,TGCGCCAGCAGCGTAACGGGGTCCACCTACGAGCAGTACTTC,CASSVTGSTYEQYF
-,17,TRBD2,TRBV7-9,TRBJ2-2,TGTGCCAGCAGTTATCTAGCGGGAAGCCCGAACACCGGGGAGCTGTTTTTT,CASSYLAGSPNTGELFF
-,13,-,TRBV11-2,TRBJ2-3,TGTGCCAGCAGCTTAGTCCCCACAGATACGCAGTATTTT,CASSLVPTDTQYF
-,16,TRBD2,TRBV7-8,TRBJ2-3,TGTGCCAGCAGCCCCCGAGGAGCGGGAGGAGGAGATACGCAGTATTTT,CASSPRGAGGGDTQYF
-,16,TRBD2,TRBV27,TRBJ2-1,TGTGCCAGCAGTTTAATAGCGGGAGAATCGGATTATGAGCAGTTCTTC,CASSLIAGESDYEQFF
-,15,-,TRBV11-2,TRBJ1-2,TGTGCCAGCAGCTTAGAGGCGAACCAGAACTATGGCTACACCTTC,CASSLEANQNYGYTF
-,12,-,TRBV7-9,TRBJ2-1,TGTGCCAGCAGCTTAGTCCAGGACGAGCAGTTCTTC,CASSLVQDEQFF
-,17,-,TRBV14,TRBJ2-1,TGTGCCAGCAGCCAAGATCTGGGGTTTCCCCCTTACAATGAGCAGTTCTTC,CASSQDLGFPPYNEQFF
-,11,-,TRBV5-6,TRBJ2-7,TGTGCCAGCAGCGTTTCCTACGAGCAGTACTTC,CASSVSYEQYF
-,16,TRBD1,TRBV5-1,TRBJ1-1,TGCGCCAGCAGCCCCCGGACAGGGGACCTAGGAACTGAAGCTTTCTTT,CASSPRTGDLGTEAFF
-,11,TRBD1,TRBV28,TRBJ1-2,TGTGCCACTAGGACAGGGGTCGGCTACACCTTC,CATRTGVGYTF
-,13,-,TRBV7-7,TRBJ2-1,TGTGCCAGCAGTCTCCTTTATGGGCGGGAGCAGTTCTTC,CASSLLYGREQFF
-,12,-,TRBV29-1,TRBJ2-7,TGCAGCGTTGGATATTCCTCCTACGAGCAGTACTTC,CSVGYSSYEQYF
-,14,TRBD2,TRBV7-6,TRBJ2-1,TGTGCCAGCAGCTTACGACTAGCGGGAGTGGAGCAGTTCTTC,CASSLRLAGVEQFF
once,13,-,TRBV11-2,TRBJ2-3,TGTGCCAGCAGCTCATGGACCACAGATACGCAGTATTTT,CASSSWTTDTQYF